These T cell receptor beta chains were read from a single sample in a study of shared clonotypes between healthy human individuals. The protocol was immunoSEQ multiplex PCR, while the TCRdb copy is restricted to in-frame clones and leaves out a portion. This sample has 600,000 to 750,000 clones, with about two thirds found just once. Sequenced material: memory CD4+ T cells sorted from blood. Receptor source: a woman aged 25-40 years in good health. The conserved cysteine and the conserved F or W are not part of the CDR3 here. Not all rows give a size; the values are once, few, many and, for expanded clones, a class.

cdr3_aa: ATSRTPEDHEQY; clone_size: NA; v_call: TRBV28
cdr3_aa: ASSLRRGSTEAF; clone_size: NA; v_call: TRBV5-1
cdr3_aa: ASSQDLQREVGELF; clone_size: NA; v_call: TRBV4-2
cdr3_aa: ASSPHAGGWHSNQPQH; clone_size: NA; v_call: TRBV28
cdr3_aa: ATSPKENTEAF; clone_size: NA; v_call: TRBV19
cdr3_aa: ASSLASADTQY; clone_size: NA; v_call: TRBV7-8
cdr3_aa: ASSQRPPREVAKNIQY; clone_size: once; v_call: TRBV4-1
cdr3_aa: ASSRSGTDTQY; clone_size: many; v_call: TRBV7-9
cdr3_aa: ASSEYRQGETQY; clone_size: NA; v_call: TRBV6-1
cdr3_aa: ASSSVALAFGTQY; clone_size: NA; v_call: TRBV7-2
cdr3_aa: ASSEFMGGRSYEQY; clone_size: NA; v_call: TRBV10-2
cdr3_aa: ASSQGLAENNEQF; clone_size: NA; v_call: TRBV4-2
cdr3_aa: ASSFHLAADTQY; clone_size: NA; v_call: TRBV28
cdr3_aa: ASSLRQGAKNIQY; clone_size: NA; v_call: TRBV11-2
cdr3_aa: ATQGDSNQPQH; clone_size: NA; v_call: TRBV2
cdr3_aa: AISESFQMNTEAF; clone_size: NA; v_call: TRBV10-3
cdr3_aa: SVKLAGYYEQY; clone_size: NA; v_call: TRBV29-1
cdr3_aa: ASSGSGGREQF; clone_size: NA; v_call: TRBV10-2
cdr3_aa: ASSEAGYNQLYGYT; clone_size: NA; v_call: TRBV6-1
cdr3_aa: ASSSPGGGSLSGYT; clone_size: NA; v_call: TRBV6-6
cdr3_aa: ATSGATSGRAQLRNNEQF; clone_size: NA; v_call: TRBV15
cdr3_aa: ASSLEGTGSPKQY; clone_size: NA; v_call: TRBV7-9
cdr3_aa: ASSPRRANEQF; clone_size: NA; v_call: TRBV19
cdr3_aa: ASSLGHTTNEKLF; clone_size: once; v_call: TRBV7-2
cdr3_aa: ASRPTGGLTEAF; clone_size: NA; v_call: TRBV19
cdr3_aa: ASSLTFGITDTQY; clone_size: NA; v_call: TRBV5-5
cdr3_aa: ASSRPGQQFYEQY; clone_size: few; v_call: TRBV6-5
cdr3_aa: ASSRLGTSSYEQY; clone_size: few; v_call: TRBV4-2
cdr3_aa: ASSRQGFLGGYT; clone_size: few; v_call: TRBV5-8
cdr3_aa: ASSFLQGHEQY; clone_size: once; v_call: TRBV25-1
cdr3_aa: ASSRTGSEQY; clone_size: few; v_call: TRBV18
cdr3_aa: ASREGLAGGSYNEQF; clone_size: NA; v_call: TRBV19
cdr3_aa: ASSQFLSGAYNEQF; clone_size: few; v_call: TRBV4-1
cdr3_aa: ASSIGQRDRLKDTQY; clone_size: NA; v_call: TRBV19
cdr3_aa: AISDTGTGQPQH; clone_size: NA; v_call: TRBV10-3
cdr3_aa: ASGGQGAEAF; clone_size: NA; v_call: TRBV7-2
cdr3_aa: ASSMMGGTQY; clone_size: few; v_call: TRBV7-8
cdr3_aa: ASSYQREAF; clone_size: many; v_call: TRBV25-1
cdr3_aa: ASSKPGTSRITEQY; clone_size: NA; v_call: TRBV5-6
cdr3_aa: ASSFPGVKTDRGLRNTEAF; clone_size: NA; v_call: TRBV28
cdr3_aa: ASSLTTGSDTGELF; clone_size: few; v_call: TRBV5-1
cdr3_aa: ASSIEEGLNYGYT; clone_size: NA; v_call: TRBV19
cdr3_aa: ASSLDSGRTGELF; clone_size: NA; v_call: TRBV5-6
cdr3_aa: ASSLSYREFSTEAF; clone_size: NA; v_call: TRBV5-1
cdr3_aa: ASSPLAGGSYNEQF; clone_size: NA; v_call: TRBV7-9
cdr3_aa: ASNIGQMYYEQY; clone_size: NA; v_call: TRBV2
cdr3_aa: ASSDGRTNPHGYT; clone_size: once; v_call: TRBV6-4
cdr3_aa: ASSSPRGGQNTEAF; clone_size: NA; v_call: TRBV6-6
cdr3_aa: ASSSPLGSGSSYEQY; clone_size: NA; v_call: TRBV7-7
cdr3_aa: ASSRGSDYGYT; clone_size: few; v_call: TRBV4-2